Shown below are 28 T cell receptor beta chains from a single sample sequenced in a study of regulatory T cells in long-lasting Graves disease. Time point here: persistent/refractory GD, antithyroid drugs over 5 years with positive TRAb. The authors made the TCR library using RNA they extracted from PBMCs. Arm-PCR with iRepertoire HTBI primers amplified the CDR3 regions for these TCR beta libraries. One entry per CDR3 protein, called by TCRdb with MiXCR from the multiplex PCR reads. The sample lists hundreds of thousands of distinct CDR3 sequences; about 20% were seen once. Sequencing used peripheral blood mononuclear cells (PBMCs), obtained when the disease was refractory, from a patient treated with antithyroid drugs. The receptors derive from a female donor with Graves disease.

This chain connects TRBV20-1 to TRBJ2-7; 8 bases align to TRBD1. The CDR3 spans 13 residues. The junction had 4 bases not matched to a gene; V was cut back by 5 bases and J by 1 base. The germline V gene has CDR1 DFQATT and CDR2 SNEGSKA (reference sequence). CDR3 bases: TGCAGTGCTTTCGGACAGGGATCCTACGAGCAGTACTTC. Encoded protein: CSAFGQGSYEQYF.

In its sample, this clonotype was seen many times. The chain combines TRBV2 with TRBJ2-7, with D perhaps matching TRBD1 or TRBD2 (6 bases each). The CDR3 is 14 residues long. Trimming took off 3 bases at V and 6 bases at J, with 15 bases between the two ends. In germline, CDR1 is SNHLY, CDR2 FYNNEI. For the CDR3, the DNA is TGTGCCAGCAGTGAGGCTCGGGGGCTTGGCGAGCAGTACTTC. Translation: CASSEARGLGEQYF.

Ten or more counts support this clonotype. The chain combines TRBV2 with TRBJ1-5; tentative D call: TRBD1 (5 bases). The CDR3 has 14 amino acids. The germline gives CDR1 SNHLY, CDR2 FYNNEI. V was shortened by 6 bases and J by 3 bases, with 12 bases between the two germline ends. This CDR3 is CASREGRVNQPQHF. The CDR3 DNA is TGTGCCAGCAGAGAGGGGAGAGTCAATCAGCCCCAGCATTTT.

This chain connects TRBV5-1 to TRBJ2-5; D possibly uses TRBD1 or TRBD2 (5 bases each). Germline values: CDR1 SGHRS, CDR2 YFSETQ. The CDR3 loop spans 21 amino acids. V was pared by 4 bases and J by 4 bases, with 35 bases between. CDR3 bases: TGCGCCAGCAGCCTCTACGGGACGGAGAGTTTGTGGCGACGAACAAGAGAGACCCAGTACTTC. This gives the protein CASSLYGTESLWRRTRETQYF.

This chain connects TRBV5-1 to TRBJ2-1; D unresolved. V dropped 4 bases and J dropped 5 bases, with 19 bases sitting between them. From germline, CDR1 is SGHRS and CDR2 YFSETQ. This CDR3 spans 16 amino acids. The CDR3 loop reads CASSSLGTSYNNEQFF. Here the CDR3 DNA reads TGCGCCAGCAGCAGCTTGGGTACCTCTTACAACAATGAGCAGTTCTTC.

V and J are TRBV28 and TRBJ1-3; D gene uncertain. CDR3 length: 13 residues. Trimming cost V 6 bases and J 8 bases, with 14 bases left between them. Germline values: CDR1 MDHEN, CDR2 SYDVKM. The CDR3: CASSDPGPDTIYF. CDR3 bases: TGTGCCAGCAGCGACCCTGGGCCAGACACCATATATTTT.

This clonotype was detected ten times or more. The genes are TRBV11-2 and TRBJ1-2; possibly TRBD1 for D (6 bases). V was trimmed by 4 bases and J by 2 bases, leaving 14 bases between them. Germline V gene data show CDR1 as SGHAT and CDR2 as FQNNGV. The CDR3 has 15 amino acids. CDR3 in DNA: TGTGCCAGCAGCTCGAACAGGGTTTCGAACTATGGCTACACCTTC. Translated, it gives CASSSNRVSNYGYTF.

Note on this clonotype: Just one base apart from a much larger clone, this may be a read error. The CDR3 DNA is TGTGCCAGCGGTCTTGATCGGGCAGATACCCAGTACTTC. It translates to CASGLDRADTQYF. The V call is TRBV28, the J call TRBJ2-5; D is unresolved. CDR1 is MDHEN and CDR2 is SYDVKM in the germline V gene. The CDR3 sequence is 13 residues long. V was clipped by 8 bases and J by 8 bases, with 18 bases between them.

This chain uses TRBV7-9 with TRBJ2-1; D not certain. Trimming stripped 4 bases from V and 1 base from J, with 8 bases between. The CDR3 is 14 residues long. Germline V gene lookup returns CDR1 SEHNR and CDR2 FQNEAQ (reference sequence). In DNA, the CDR3 is TGTGCCAGCAGCTCGATCAATTCCTACAATGAGCAGTTCTTC. This translates into CASSSINSYNEQFF.

The V and J genes are TRBV11-2 and TRBJ2-6, with a possible D match to TRBD2 (6 bases). The CDR3 sequence is 16 residues long. Trimming pared 2 bases from V and 4 bases from J, leaving 12 bases between. Per germline, CDR1 SGHAT and CDR2 FQNNGV. CDR3 DNA: TGTGCCAGCAGCTTACGGAGGGGATCCGGGGCCAACGTCCTGACTTTC. It translates to CASSLRRGSGANVLTF.

The gene calls are TRBV5-6 and TRBJ2-7; TRBD1 aligns across 10 bases. V was clipped by 4 bases and J by 2 bases; unmatched bases: 6. The CDR3 loop spans 15 amino acids. CDR1 and CDR2 from the germline V gene are SGHDT and YYEEEE. The CDR3 sequence: CASSQTGTGAYEQYF. In DNA form, the CDR3 reads TGTGCCAGCAGCCAAACCGGGACAGGGGCCTACGAGCAGTACTTC. The variable domain in full, completed from reference TRBV5-6 and TRBJ2-7, reads DAGVTQSPTHLIKTRGQQVTLRCSPKSGHDTVSWYQQALGQGPQFIFQYYEEEERQRGNFPDRFSGHQFPNYSSELNVNALLLGDSALYLCASSQTGTGAYEQYFGPGTRLTVT.

This chain connects TRBV5-1 to TRBJ1-1; D remains ambiguous. CDR1 SGHRS and CDR2 YFSETQ come from the germline V gene. V was shortened by 7 bases and J by 4 bases, with 20 bases between the two germline ends. The CDR3 has 15 amino acids. CDR3 sequence (DNA): TGCGCCAGCGGCCCTGGTGGGGAACTGGTCACTGAAGCTTTCTTT. This sequence encodes CASGPGGELVTEAFF.

The gene calls are TRBV30 and TRBJ2-7; a weak D match, TRBD1 (5 bases). Germline CDR1 is GTSNPN and CDR2 is SVGIG (reference sequence). V lost 4 bases and J lost 4, with 20 bases in between. This CDR3 region has 15 residues. For the CDR3, the DNA is TGTGCCTGGAAGCAGGAAAGGGGCCCCCTTTACGAGCAGTACTTC. It translates to CAWKQERGPLYEQYF.

This clonotype was seen repeatedly, ten times or more. The V and J genes are TRBV11-2 and TRBJ1-4; tentatively, D is TRBD1 (6 bases). CDR1 is SGHAT and CDR2 is FQNNGV in the germline V gene. V shed 4 bases and J shed 4 bases, with 13 bases lying between them. This CDR3 spans 15 amino acids. DNA of the CDR3: TGTGCCAGCAGCTGGGGGCCCCGGGTTAATGAAAAACTGTTTTTT. This translates into CASSWGPRVNEKLFF.

This clonotype was observed many times. The chain recombines TRBV2 with TRBJ1-2, with D unclear. V was cut by 7 bases and J by 10 bases, with 13 bases left in between. This CDR3 is 11 amino acids long. The germline gives CDR1 SNHLY, CDR2 FYNNEI. The CDR3 reads CASTADGDYTF. CDR3 nucleotides: TGTGCCAGCACCGCGGACGGAGACTACACCTTC.

Note on this clonotype: A much larger clone differs from this one at a single base, so this may be a read error. The chain carries TRBV28 and TRBJ1-6, with D possibly TRBD1 on 5 matching bases. Trimming removed 6 bases from V and 11 bases from J, with 17 bases in between. The germline V gene has CDR1 MDHEN and CDR2 SYDVKM. The CDR3 runs 14 residues. CDR3 residues: CASSLAGWNPPLHF. Written as DNA, the CDR3 is TGTGCCAGCAGCTTGGCAGGGTGGAATCCACCCCTCCACTTT.

This rearrangement joins TRBV5-5 to TRBJ2-7; TRBD2 agrees at 9 bases. This CDR3 comprises 15 residues. With V trimmed by 4 bases and J by 5 bases, 10 bases remained unmatched. Germline CDR1 reads SGHKS; CDR2 reads YYEKEE (reference sequence). The CDR3 region is CASSGGAGGGDEQYF. The CDR3 coding sequence is TGTGCCAGCAGCGGAGGAGCGGGAGGTGGCGACGAGCAGTACTTC. Using reference TRBV5-5 and TRBJ2-7 for the parts outside the CDR3, the full variable domain is DAGVTQSPTHLIKTRGQQVTLRCSPISGHKSVSWYQQVLGQGPQFIFQYYEKEERGRGNFPDRFSARQFPNYSSELNVNALLLGDSALYLCASSGGAGGGDEQYFGPGTRLTVT.

The chain carries TRBV29-1 and TRBJ1-2; D gene ambiguous. From germline, CDR1 is SQVTM and CDR2 ANQGSEA. Trimming took 3 bases from V and 2 from J, leaving 16 bases between them. The CDR3 totals 15 residues. The CDR3, as DNA: TGCAGCGTTGACAGTCGGCCCCCCGGGAACTATGGCTACACCTTC. This translates into CSVDSRPPGNYGYTF. Together with reference TRBV29-1 and TRBJ1-2, the CDR3 gives the full variable domain: SAVISQKPSRDICQRGTSLTIQCQVDSQVTMMFWYRQQPGQSLTLIATANQGSEATYESGFVIDKFPISRPNLTFSTLTVSNMSPEDSSIYLCSVDSRPPGNYGYTFGSGTRLTVV.

Only a few counts were recorded for this clonotype. The gene calls are TRBV5-5 and TRBJ1-5; D not resolved. Germline CDR1 SGHKS, CDR2 YYEKEE (reference sequence). The CDR3 is 14 residues long. Trimming took off 3 bases at V and 2 bases at J, with 9 bases between the two ends. The CDR3 coding sequence is TGTGCCAGCAGCTCCACAGTGGGCAATCAGCCCCAGCATTTT. Protein: CASSSTVGNQPQHF.

V usage is TRBV29-1 and J usage is TRBJ1-3; D not certain. Germline V lookup: CDR1 SQVTM, CDR2 ANQGSEA. V gave up 0 bases and J gave up 5 bases, with 8 bases separating them. The CDR3 loop spans 13 amino acids. The CDR3 spells CSVEEPSRNTIYF. The CDR3 DNA follows: TGCAGCGTTGAAGAGCCAAGTCGAAACACCATATATTTT.

This clonotype appeared a few times. The chain recombines TRBV2 with TRBJ2-1; the match to TRBD2 covers 16 bases. Germline V CDR1 and CDR2: SNHLY, FYNNEI. With V trimmed by 6 bases and J by 7 bases, 12 bases remained unmatched. The CDR3 length is 18 residues. The CDR3 DNA follows: TGTGCCAGCAGAAACTACGGGACTAGCGGGAGGGACGGGAATGAGCAGTTCTTC. It specifies CASRNYGTSGRDGNEQFF.

Notes on this clonotype: A read error may produce the germline difference seen at one junction end. The chain joins TRBV7-3 to TRBJ1-1, with 7 bases identical to TRBD1. This CDR3 is built from 13 residues. Looked up from germline, CDR1 is SGHTA and CDR2 is FQGTGA. The CDR3 DNA is TGTACCAGCAAGAGGGGGCCGACCACTGAAGCTTTCTTT. This sequence encodes CTSKRGPTTEAFF.

This clonotype was counted at least ten times. J is TRBJ2-2 and V is TRBV12-3 or TRBV12-4; TRBD2 matches at 13 bases. There are 16 residues in the CDR3. The junction had 2 bases not matched to a gene; V was cut back by 3 bases and J by 4 bases. Here the CDR3 DNA reads TGTGCCAGCAGTTTTCGGACTAGCGGGGGCACCGGGGAGCTGTTTTTT. Protein product: CASSFRTSGGTGELFF.

This clonotype was counted many times. The V gene is TRBV7-2, the J gene TRBJ2-4, with TRBD1 matching over 8 bases. CDR1 is SGHTA and CDR2 is FQGNSA in the germline V gene. V dropped 6 bases and J dropped 9; count of bases not matched to a gene: 7. CDR3 length equals 13 residues. CDR3 in DNA: TGTGCCAGCAGACTGGGACAGGATGGCATTCAGTACTTC. Translating it yields CASRLGQDGIQYF.

This clonotype was recorded at least ten times. The V and J genes are TRBV11-3 and TRBJ1-1; D is unresolved. Germline CDR1 reads SGHNT; CDR2 reads YENEEA. Trimming pared 8 bases from V and 3 bases from J, leaving 10 bases between. This CDR3 is built from 12 residues. CDR3 loop: CASQGIDTEAFF. The CDR3 nucleotides read TGTGCCAGCCAAGGGATTGACACTGAAGCTTTCTTT.

This clonotype was found once. The chain has TRBV6-9 and TRBJ2-3, with D hard to call. CDR1 is MNHGY, CDR2 SVAAGI, per germline. The CDR3 runs 13 residues. The V and J ends lost 3 bases and 0 bases respectively, with 4 bases between them. The CDR3 DNA is TGTGCCAGCAGTTACGTTAGCACAGATACGCAGTATTTT. Residues: CASSYVSTDTQYF.

The chain employs TRBV7-6 and TRBJ2-1; D call uncertain. The CDR3 has 17 residues. V was trimmed by 1 base and J by 0 bases, leaving 13 bases between them. From germline, CDR1 is SGHVS and CDR2 FNYEAQ. The CDR3 loop is CASSLERRTSSYNEQFF. In nucleotides, the CDR3 is TGTGCCAGCAGCTTAGAGAGGCGGACGAGCTCCTACAATGAGCAGTTCTTC.

Only a few counts were recorded for this clonotype. The J gene is TRBJ1-4, the V gene TRBV6-2 or TRBV6-3; tentative D call: TRBD1 (6 bases). CDR1 and CDR2 (germline): MNHEY, SVGEGT. V was cut by 6 bases and J by 8 bases, with 16 bases left in between. The CDR3 runs to 14 residues. CDR3 in amino acids: CASSSGHQEEKLFF. The CDR3 DNA reads as TGTGCCAGCAGCTCGGGACATCAAGAGGAAAAACTGTTTTTT.